The 27 T cell receptor beta chains in this list originate from one sample, sequenced in a study of blood T cell repertoires in COVID-19 (dated by TCRdb to the early 2020s). Libraries were built with the immunoSEQ multiplex PCR assay. Not all clones reach the TCRdb copy of this immuneACCESS table, which keeps in-frame sequences only. Checked studies attribute under half of the gap to unresolved V genes and leave the rest unexplained. This sample gives 140,000 or so clones in total; about four fifths of them show up just once. Together, the top ten hold about 8.1% of the sample. Sequenced: peripheral blood. The receptors originated from a man aged 30-40 years with COVID-19, enrolled during active disease.

V usage is TRBV10-3 and J usage is TRBJ1-2, with D perhaps TRBD1 (6 bases). CDR1 is ENHRY and CDR2 is SYGVKD in the germline V gene. The CDR3 consists of 12 residues. Trimming left V 7 bases short and J 4 bases short, with 10 bases between. The CDR3: CAIMDSSYGYTF. CDR3 nucleotides: TGTGCCATCATGGACAGTTCCTATGGCTACACCTTC.

The chain recombines TRBV12-3 or TRBV12-4 with TRBJ2-7; unclear D gene. Trimming removed 3 bases from V and 0 bases from J, with 6 bases in between. This CDR3 region has 13 residues. DNA for the CDR3: TGTGCCAGCAGTTTTGCAGGCTCCTACGAGCAGTACTTC. Its protein is CASSFAGSYEQYF.

The J gene is TRBJ2-1, the V gene TRBV3-1 (or the pseudogene TRBV3-2), with D maybe TRBD2 (6 bases). V lost 3 bases, J lost 6 bases, and 15 bases lay in between. CDR1 and CDR2 from the germline V gene are LGHDT and YNNKEL (reference sequence). This CDR3 region has 15 residues. The CDR3 reads CASSHPARGGNEQFF. The DNA for the CDR3 is TGTGCCAGCAGCCACCCGGCTAGGGGAGGCAATGAGCAGTTCTTC.

CDR3: CAWYRDRASGNTIYF. CDR3 in DNA: TGTGCCTGGTATCGCGACAGGGCCTCTGGAAACACCATATATTTT. The rearrangement links TRBV30 to TRBJ1-3; 7 bases align to TRBD1. This CDR3 contains 15 residues. Unmatched junction bases numbered 7, after V lost 5 bases and J lost 0 bases. Germline CDR1 and CDR2: GTSNPN and SVGIG (reference sequence).

This clone showed up just once. The rearrangement joins TRBV4-2 to TRBJ2-1, with 11 bases that match TRBD2. This CDR3 has 18 residues. The germline V gene encodes CDR1 LGHNA and CDR2 YNFKEQ. The trim removed 0 bases at V and 2 bases at J, leaving 6 bases unmatched. The CDR3, as DNA: TGTGCCAGCAGCCAAGATACTAGCGGGAGTAGAGCCTACAATGAGCAGTTCTTC. This sequence encodes CASSQDTSGSRAYNEQFF.

V gene TRBV28 combines with J gene TRBJ2-7; D remains unclear. V was shortened by 8 bases and J by 7 bases, with 18 bases between the two germline ends. The CDR3 is 13 amino acids. CDR1 and CDR2 from the germline V gene are MDHEN and SYDVKM. This chain's CDR3 is CASWSTPLMEQYF. The CDR3 nucleotides read TGTGCCAGCTGGAGCACCCCGTTAATGGAGCAGTACTTC.

The V gene is TRBV11-1, the J gene TRBJ2-5, with TRBD1 matching 8 bases. The trim removed 3 bases at V and 5 bases at J, leaving 8 bases unmatched. This CDR3 comprises 15 residues. CDR1 and CDR2 from the germline V gene are SGHAT and FQDESV (reference sequence). Here the CDR3 reads CASSFFDRGVETQYF. The CDR3 coding sequence is TGTGCCAGCAGCTTTTTCGACAGGGGAGTTGAGACCCAGTACTTC.

The chain uses TRBV6-4 and TRBJ2-1, with D tentatively TRBD1 (5 bases). The germline gives CDR1 MRHNA, CDR2 SNTAGT. This CDR3 is 15 amino acids long. The V end was cut by 4 bases, the J end by 0 bases, with 10 bases between. The CDR3 DNA follows: TGTGCCAGCAGTGCATCAGGGAACTCCTACAATGAGCAGTTCTTC. Amino acid sequence: CASSASGNSYNEQFF.

The V call is TRBV19, the J call TRBJ2-7, with TRBD2 matching over 7 bases. CDR1 and CDR2 (germline): LNHDA, SQIVND (reference sequence). This CDR3 is built from 12 residues. The trim removed 5 bases at V and 3 bases at J, leaving 1 base unmatched. DNA of the CDR3: TGTGCCAGTAGTGGCGGGAGCTACGAGCAGTACTTC. Translated, it gives CASSGGSYEQYF.

This clone was counted a single time. This chain uses TRBV29-1 with TRBJ2-1; D is perhaps TRBD2 (6 bases). The V and J ends lost 7 bases and 9 bases respectively, with 13 bases between them. Germline V gene sequence: CDR1 SQVTM, CDR2 ANQGSEA. The CDR3 contains 11 residues. The chain's CDR3 is CSGRDLGEQFF. The CDR3 DNA reads TGCAGCGGCCGGGACTTGGGTGAGCAGTTCTTC.

Remarks on this clone: Sequence at one end of the junction differs from germline and may be a read error. The V and J genes are TRBV28 and TRBJ1-6; D is possibly TRBD1 (5 bases). The CDR3 runs to 14 residues. Germline CDR1 and CDR2: MDHEN and SYDVKM. CDR3 nucleotide sequence: TGTGCCAGCAGTTTCGGCGACAGTAATTCGCCCCTCCACTTT. Protein sequence: CASSFGDSNSPLHF.

V gene TRBV5-6 combines with J gene TRBJ2-7, with D perhaps matching TRBD1 (5 bases). Germline values: CDR1 SGHDT, CDR2 YYEEEE. The V end lost 1 base, the J end lost 2 bases, and 13 bases lay between the germline ends. The CDR3 loop spans 15 amino acids. The CDR3 DNA reads TGTGCCAGCAGCTTGCAGCAGGGCTCCCCCTACGAGCAGTACTTC. The encoded protein is CASSLQQGSPYEQYF.

The J gene is TRBJ2-2, the V gene TRBV7-6; 7 positions agree with TRBD2. The CDR3 has 13 amino acids. J lost 6 bases, V lost 5 bases, and 3 bases had no gene match. Germline lookup yields CDR1 SGHVS and CDR2 FNYEAQ. CDR3 amino acids: CASSPREAGELFF. The CDR3 region has the DNA TGTGCCAGCAGCCCCCGGGAGGCCGGGGAGCTGTTTTTT.

J is TRBJ2-7 and V is TRBV30; D is perhaps TRBD1 (5 bases). This CDR3 is 16 amino acids long. Germline CDR1 and CDR2: GTSNPN and SVGIG (reference sequence). V lost 5 bases, J lost 0 bases, and 20 bases lay in between. CDR3 sequence: CAWAREPGFRSYEQYF. The DNA of the CDR3 is TGTGCCTGGGCCCGAGAACCAGGGTTTCGCTCCTACGAGCAGTACTTC.

This rearrangement joins TRBV28 to TRBJ1-2; no clear D gene. Looked up from germline, CDR1 is MDHEN and CDR2 is SYDVKM. The CDR3 is made up of 14 amino acids. Trimming shortened V by 6 bases and J by 4 bases, and 15 bases separated the two germline ends. The CDR3 region is CASRPKQRAYGYTF. CDR3 DNA: TGTGCCAGCAGACCTAAACAGAGAGCCTATGGCTACACCTTC.

The V call is TRBV28, the J call TRBJ1-1; D is perhaps TRBD1 (6 bases). The CDR3 is 15 residues long. Trimming pared 9 bases from V and 0 bases from J, leaving 17 bases between. Germline V CDR1 and CDR2: MDHEN, SYDVKM. CDR3 nucleotide sequence: TGTGCCAGTATCAGGGGCAGGACGATGAACACTGAAGCTTTCTTT. Its translation: CASIRGRTMNTEAFF.

The chain employs TRBV2 and TRBJ2-4; 7 nucleotides line up with TRBD2. The CDR3 loop spans 14 amino acids. J lost 12 bases, V lost 5 bases, and 13 bases had no gene match. In germline, CDR1 is SNHLY, CDR2 FYNNEI. The chain's CDR3 is CASSPISGRTSQYF. DNA of the CDR3: TGTGCCAGCAGTCCTATATCCGGGAGGACTTCTCAGTACTTC.

The gene calls are TRBV10-3 and TRBJ2-3; 8 bases are a match to TRBD2. The germline gives CDR1 ENHRY, CDR2 SYGVKD. CDR3 size: 15 residues. V shed 4 bases, J shed 6 bases, and the junction held 9 bases outside the gene matches. The CDR3: CAISGGSGKGDTQYF. CDR3 DNA: TGTGCCATCAGTGGGGGTAGCGGGAAGGGGGATACGCAGTATTTT.

This chain connects TRBV20-1 to TRBJ1-2, with a possible D match to TRBD1 (5 bases). Germline CDR1 and CDR2: DFQATT and SNEGSKA (reference sequence). With 3 bases removed from V and 5 bases from J, the gap between germline ends came to 10 bases. The CDR3 has 12 residues. The CDR3: CSASLRDYGYTF. Written as DNA, the CDR3 is TGCAGTGCTAGTCTCAGGGATTATGGCTACACCTTC.

The CDR3 here is CASSTNRGLVPYEQYF. In DNA form, the CDR3 reads TGTGCCAGCAGCACGAACAGGGGGTTGGTTCCTTACGAGCAGTACTTC. V usage is TRBV7-9 and J usage is TRBJ2-7; 8 bases map to TRBD1. The length of the CDR3 is 16 residues. J lost 4 bases, V lost 5 bases, and 13 bases had no gene match. Per the germline V gene, CDR1 is SEHNR and CDR2 is FQNEAQ (reference sequence).

The chain employs TRBV28 and TRBJ2-1; 9 bases fit TRBD1. V was clipped by 2 bases and J by 7 bases; unmatched bases: 6. Germline CDR1 MDHEN, CDR2 SYDVKM. The CDR3 runs to 15 residues. The CDR3 loop is CASSLGGQGRNEQFF. DNA for the CDR3: TGTGCCAGCAGTTTAGGCGGACAGGGGAGGAATGAGCAGTTCTTC.

With regard to this clone: The sample contains more than one DNA sequence encoding this CDR3. The J gene is TRBJ2-7, the V gene TRBV19; TRBD1 aligns across 7 bases. This CDR3 spans 14 amino acids. Germline loops: CDR1 LNHDA, CDR2 SQIVND (reference sequence). V trimming: 3 bases; J trimming: 2 bases; junction bases outside the gene matches: 4. The CDR3 DNA follows: TGTGCCAGTAGTATTGGTCAGGGGGCCTACGAGCAGTACTTC. It yields the protein CASSIGQGAYEQYF. The full variable domain, in which reference TRBV19 and TRBJ2-7 provide the parts outside the CDR3, is DGGITQSPKYLFRKEGQNVTLSCEQNLNHDAMYWYRQDPGQGLRLIYYSQIVNDFQKGDIAEGYSVSREKKESFPLTVTSAQKNPTAFYLCASSIGQGAYEQYFGPGTRLTVT.

V usage is TRBV5-1 and J usage is TRBJ1-1, with TRBD1 matching 7 bases. The germline V gene has CDR1 SGHRS and CDR2 YFSETQ. V gave up 4 bases and J gave up 0 bases; unmatched junction bases: 3. This CDR3 has 14 amino acids. The CDR3 is CASSEGQMNTEAFF. The CDR3 bases are TGCGCCAGCAGCGAGGGACAGATGAACACTGAAGCTTTCTTT.

This rearrangement joins TRBV10-3 to TRBJ1-5; maybe TRBD1 (5 bases). V lost 5 bases to trimming and J lost 4 bases, with 9 bases between them. The CDR3 consists of 13 residues. Germline V gene data show CDR1 as ENHRY and CDR2 as SYGVKD. The CDR3 sequence: CAISPAGNQPQHF. The CDR3 bases are TGTGCCATCAGTCCGGCAGGGAATCAGCCCCAGCATTTT.

The chain employs TRBV5-1 and TRBJ2-3; possibly TRBD2 for D (5 bases). Trimming took off 3 bases at V and 8 bases at J, with 22 bases between the two ends. CDR1 SGHRS and CDR2 YFSETQ come from the germline V gene. This CDR3 has 16 amino acids. CDR3 sequence reads: CASSWTELASPGTQYF. CDR3 nucleotides: TGCGCCAGCAGCTGGACTGAGTTGGCCTCCCCTGGTACGCAGTATTTT.

There are a few counts of this clone. The J gene is TRBJ2-7, the V gene TRBV2, with 14 bases lining up with TRBD2. CDR1 and CDR2 (germline): SNHLY, FYNNEI. Trimming at V came to 2 bases and at J to 4 bases, leaving 1 base not matched to a gene. This CDR3 has 15 amino acids. For the CDR3, the DNA is TGTGCCAGCAGTGAACGACTAGCGGGAGGGTACGAGCAGTACTTC. Its translation: CASSERLAGGYEQYF.

The chain is built from TRBV28 and TRBJ2-7; D not certain. Germline CDR1 is MDHEN and CDR2 is SYDVKM. V was pared by 6 bases and J by 2 bases, with 11 bases between. The CDR3 runs to 13 residues. CDR3 residues: CASRQDSPYEQYF. CDR3 DNA: TGTGCCAGCAGGCAAGACTCCCCCTACGAGCAGTACTTC.